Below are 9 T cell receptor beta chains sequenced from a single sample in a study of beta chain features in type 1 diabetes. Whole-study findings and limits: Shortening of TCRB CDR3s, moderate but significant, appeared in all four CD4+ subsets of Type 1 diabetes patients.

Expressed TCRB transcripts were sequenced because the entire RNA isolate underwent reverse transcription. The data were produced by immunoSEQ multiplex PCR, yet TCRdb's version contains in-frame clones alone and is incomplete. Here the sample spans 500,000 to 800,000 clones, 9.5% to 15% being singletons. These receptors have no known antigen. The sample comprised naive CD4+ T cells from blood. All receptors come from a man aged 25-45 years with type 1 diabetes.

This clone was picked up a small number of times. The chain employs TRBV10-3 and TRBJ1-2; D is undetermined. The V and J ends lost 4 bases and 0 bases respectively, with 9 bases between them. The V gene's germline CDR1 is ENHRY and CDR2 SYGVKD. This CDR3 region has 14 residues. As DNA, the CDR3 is TGTGCCATCAGTGTTCTGGGTTCTAACTATGGCTACACCTTC. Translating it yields CAISVLGSNYGYTF.

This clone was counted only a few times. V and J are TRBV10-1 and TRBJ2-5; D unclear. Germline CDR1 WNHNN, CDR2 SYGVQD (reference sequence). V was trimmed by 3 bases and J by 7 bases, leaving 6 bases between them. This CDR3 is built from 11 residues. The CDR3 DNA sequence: TGCGCCAGCAGTGATTTGGGGACCCAGTACTTC. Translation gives CASSDLGTQYF.

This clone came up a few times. The CDR3 sequence: CASSLAGPPGVETQYF. The CDR3 nucleotides are TGTGCCAGCAGCTTAGCGGGGCCGCCCGGTGTGGAGACCCAGTACTTC. The chain carries TRBV7-6 and TRBJ2-5, with a weak D call TRBD1 (5 bases). With 0 bases removed from V and 5 bases from J, the gap between germline ends came to 16 bases. The CDR3 runs to 16 residues. CDR1 is SGHVS, CDR2 FNYEAQ, per germline.

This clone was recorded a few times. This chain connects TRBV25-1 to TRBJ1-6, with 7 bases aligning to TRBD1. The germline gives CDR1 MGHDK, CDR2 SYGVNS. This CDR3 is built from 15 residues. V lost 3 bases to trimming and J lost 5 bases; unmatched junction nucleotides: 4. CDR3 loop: CASSDRDSNNSPLHF. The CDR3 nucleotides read TGTGCCAGCAGTGACCGGGACAGCAATAATTCACCCCTCCACTTT.

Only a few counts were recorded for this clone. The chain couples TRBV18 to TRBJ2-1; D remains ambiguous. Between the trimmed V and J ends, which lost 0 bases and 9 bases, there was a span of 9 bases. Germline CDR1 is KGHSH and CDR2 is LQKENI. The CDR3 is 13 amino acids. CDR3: CASSPPPATEQFF. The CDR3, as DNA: TGTGCCAGCTCACCACCTCCGGCGACTGAGCAGTTCTTC.

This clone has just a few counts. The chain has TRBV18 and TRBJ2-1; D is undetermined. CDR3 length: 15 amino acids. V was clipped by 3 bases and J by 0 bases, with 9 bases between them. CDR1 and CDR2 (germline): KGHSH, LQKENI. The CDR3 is CASSPESLSYNEQFF. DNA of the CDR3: TGTGCCAGCTCACCCGAGAGCCTCTCCTACAATGAGCAGTTCTTC.

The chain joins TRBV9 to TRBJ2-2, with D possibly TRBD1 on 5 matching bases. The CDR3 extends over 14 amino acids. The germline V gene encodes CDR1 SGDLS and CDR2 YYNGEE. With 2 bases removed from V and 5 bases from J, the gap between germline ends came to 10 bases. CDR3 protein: CASSVATETGELFF. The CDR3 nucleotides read TGTGCCAGCAGCGTCGCGACAGAGACCGGGGAGCTGTTTTTT.

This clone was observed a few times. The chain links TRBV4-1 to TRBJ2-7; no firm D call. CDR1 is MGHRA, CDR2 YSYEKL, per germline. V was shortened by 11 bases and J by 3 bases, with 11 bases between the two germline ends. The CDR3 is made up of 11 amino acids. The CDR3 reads CASRGFYEQYF. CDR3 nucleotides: TGCGCCTCTAGAGGTTTCTACGAGCAGTACTTC.

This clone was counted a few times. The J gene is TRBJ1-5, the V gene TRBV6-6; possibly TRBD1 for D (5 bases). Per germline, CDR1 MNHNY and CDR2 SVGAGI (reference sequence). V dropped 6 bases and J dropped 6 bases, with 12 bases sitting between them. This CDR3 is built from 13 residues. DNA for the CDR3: TGTGCCAGCAGCTGGGGCCGGGGTCAGCCCCAGCATTTT. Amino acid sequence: CASSWGRGQPQHF.